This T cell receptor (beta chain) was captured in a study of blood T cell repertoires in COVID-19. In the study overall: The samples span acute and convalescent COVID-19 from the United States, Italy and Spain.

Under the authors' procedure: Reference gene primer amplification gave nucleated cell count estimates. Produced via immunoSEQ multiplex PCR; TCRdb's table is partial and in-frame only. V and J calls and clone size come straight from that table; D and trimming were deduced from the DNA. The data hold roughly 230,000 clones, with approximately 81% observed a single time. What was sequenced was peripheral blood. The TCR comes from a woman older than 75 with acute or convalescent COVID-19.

CDR3 DNA: TGTGCCAGCCAACAGACAGGGTTGGACACTGAAGCTTTCTTT. Its translation is CASQQTGLDTEAFF. J is TRBJ1-1 and V is TRBV18; 7 bases align to TRBD1. CDR1 KGHSH and CDR2 LQKENI come from the germline V gene. Trimming at V came to 8 bases and at J to 3 bases, leaving 9 bases not matched to a gene. CDR3 length equals 14 residues.